Listed below are T cell receptor beta chains from one sample, sequenced in a study of cytomegalovirus exposure and HLA in healthy donors. Repertoires were generated with immunoSEQ multiplex PCR, while TCRdb's copy carries only in-frame clones and drops some. Here the sample spans 100,000 to 150,000 clones, roughly 80% being singletons. Sequencing was done on a sample of PBMCs. The source is a man aged 40-49 years in good health and CMV-seronegative. The CDR3 runs from the conserved cysteine through the conserved F or W. Fields, in order: CDR3 length, V gene, J gene, CDR3 protein.

len: 13
v_gene: TRBV29-1
j_gene: TRBJ1-5
CDR3aa: CSVVDRGSQPQHF

len: 17
v_gene: TRBV4-2
j_gene: TRBJ2-2
CDR3aa: CASSQDQTGGATGELFF

len: 15
v_gene: TRBV5-4
j_gene: TRBJ2-7
CDR3aa: CASSRRDYSGGEQYF

len: 14
v_gene: TRBV7-8
j_gene: TRBJ2-1
CDR3aa: CASGGLAGGNEQFF

len: 15
v_gene: TRBV2
j_gene: TRBJ2-1
CDR3aa: CASSERQGARNEQFF

len: 17
v_gene: TRBV7-9
j_gene: TRBJ2-1
CDR3aa: CASSLGVGQSFNNEQFF

len: 15
v_gene: TRBV9
j_gene: TRBJ2-7
CDR3aa: CASSVEGTAFYEQYF

len: 14
v_gene: TRBV6-6
j_gene: TRBJ1-2
CDR3aa: CASSYPAGGGGYTF

len: 15
v_gene: TRBV29-1
j_gene: TRBJ2-1
CDR3aa: CSVVPPGTAYNEQFF

len: 18
v_gene: TRBV21-1
j_gene: TRBJ1-1
CDR3aa: CASSKGGQVGSMNTEAFF

len: 16
v_gene: TRBV2
j_gene: TRBJ2-7
CDR3aa: CASIPERGQGRYEQYF

len: 14
v_gene: TRBV4-1
j_gene: TRBJ1-1
CDR3aa: CASSQEGSNTEAFF

len: 17
v_gene: TRBV6-1
j_gene: TRBJ1-3
CDR3aa: CASSGGQIPASGNTIYF

len: 14
v_gene: TRBV28
j_gene: TRBJ2-7
CDR3aa: CASQGSGGGYEQYF

len: 13
v_gene: TRBV7-2
j_gene: TRBJ2-5
CDR3aa: CASSRQGAETQYF

len: 15
v_gene: TRBV19
j_gene: TRBJ1-6
CDR3aa: CASSSKTFINSPLHF

len: 14
v_gene: TRBV19
j_gene: TRBJ2-2
CDR3aa: CASSILAATGELFF

len: 16
v_gene: TRBV4-3
j_gene: TRBJ2-7
CDR3aa: CASSHLGGDPTYEQYF

len: 17
v_gene: TRBV10-1
j_gene: TRBJ1-1
CDR3aa: CASSEESSEYMNTEAFF

len: 15
v_gene: TRBV10-3
j_gene: TRBJ2-7
CDR3aa: CAISESRGGRYEQYF

len: 18
v_gene: TRBV4-2
j_gene: TRBJ2-7
CDR3aa: CASSQAPQDRIITYEQYF

len: 13
v_gene: TRBV5-4
j_gene: TRBJ2-3
CDR3aa: CASSLPEADTQYF

len: 14
v_gene: TRBV23-1
j_gene: TRBJ1-5
CDR3aa: CASSPQYSYQPQHF

len: 14
v_gene: TRBV5-4
j_gene: TRBJ2-5
CDR3aa: CASSLRGTQETQYF

len: 16
v_gene: TRBV11-2
j_gene: TRBJ2-7
CDR3aa: CASSLGIGGGNHEQYF

len: 15
v_gene: TRBV6-6
j_gene: TRBJ1-6
CDR3aa: CASRGRDRGDSPLHF

len: 15
v_gene: TRBV28
j_gene: TRBJ2-1
CDR3aa: CASSFLSGGAYEQFF

len: 15
v_gene: TRBV9
j_gene: TRBJ1-6
CDR3aa: CASSLRTGDNSPLHF

len: 13
v_gene: TRBV9
j_gene: TRBJ2-3
CDR3aa: CASNPSGTDTQYF

len: 17
v_gene: TRBV27
j_gene: TRBJ2-1
CDR3aa: CASRTHKGQRTYNEQFF

len: 17
v_gene: TRBV27
j_gene: TRBJ2-3
CDR3aa: CASSSGLAGSSTDTQYF

len: 13
v_gene: TRBV5-1
j_gene: TRBJ2-5
CDR3aa: CASSAQAQETQYF

len: 14
v_gene: TRBV7-8
j_gene: TRBJ2-3
CDR3aa: CASTLGLPPDTQYF

len: 14
v_gene: TRBV7-9
j_gene: TRBJ1-1
CDR3aa: CASRGRGPGTEAFF

len: 12
v_gene: TRBV7-3
j_gene: TRBJ1-2
CDR3aa: CASSPGQGGYTF

len: 13
v_gene: TRBV27
j_gene: TRBJ2-7
CDR3aa: CASSPREGDEQYF

len: 15
v_gene: TRBV30
j_gene: TRBJ2-7
CDR3aa: CAWCPRDRGDYEQYF

len: 16
v_gene: TRBV5-1
j_gene: TRBJ1-2
CDR3aa: CASSLEGTVRNYGYTF

len: 15
v_gene: TRBV5-4
j_gene: TRBJ2-5
CDR3aa: CASSLMSGGQETQYF

len: 15
v_gene: TRBV5-6
j_gene: TRBJ2-1
CDR3aa: CASSLGALGGDEQFF

len: 15
v_gene: TRBV5-8
j_gene: TRBJ2-3
CDR3aa: CASSLMGTKGDTQYF

len: 15
v_gene: TRBV7-6
j_gene: TRBJ2-7
CDR3aa: CASSPPLAGGYEQYF

len: 19
v_gene: TRBV11-2
j_gene: TRBJ1-4
CDR3aa: CASSLSGRGSGRYDEKLFF

len: 16
v_gene: TRBV4-3
j_gene: TRBJ2-1
CDR3aa: CASSQEGLAGHNEQFF

len: 13
v_gene: TRBV5-6
j_gene: TRBJ1-5
CDR3aa: CASSLERNQPQHF